This TCR beta chain was obtained from a study of Tregs in tolerant kidney transplant recipients. TCRdb keeps only in-frame clones here, not all; method: immunoSEQ multiplex PCR. This table has some 70,000 clones, less than 90% appearing once. V shed 0 bases, J shed 8 bases, and the junction held 11 bases outside the gene matches. CDR1 and CDR2 from the germline V gene are SGDLS and YYNGEE. CDR3 length: 16 residues. Thawed PBMCs were FACS-sorted into unstimulated CD4+CD25+CD127- regulatory T cells, CD4+CD25- non-regulatory cells, CD4 and CD8 cells. Overall study results and limits: This study did not directly address biological reproducibility. Activated donor B cell expansion appeared to reveal the most relevant donor-specific TCRbeta repertoire. Findings come from small patient numbers and require larger validation.

As concerns this clone: Its target is unknown.

This TCR was recovered from a human donor in good health. The sequenced material came from CD4+ T cells from blood. The chain joins TRBV9 to TRBJ1-2, with TRBD1 matching over 9 bases. The CDR3 coding sequence is TGTGCCAGCAGCGTAGATCCGGGACAGGGCCAGGGGGGCTACACCTTC. Protein sequence: CASSVDPGQGQGGYTF.